Following are 18 T cell receptor beta chains from one sample sequenced in a study of T cell changes during pregnancy in multiple sclerosis. Data came from immunoSEQ multiplex PCR; TCRdb stores just in-frame clones and leaves some out. The table lists about 13,000 clones, around nine tenths of them singletons. The sequencing used CD8+ T cells from peripheral blood mononuclear cells, collected in the first trimester of pregnancy. Source of these receptors: a female donor with multiple sclerosis, enrolled in a pregnancy study.

This chain connects TRBV28 to TRBJ2-7; 7 bases are a match to TRBD1. J was trimmed by 2 bases and V by 6 bases; bases with no gene match: 4. CDR1 is MDHEN and CDR2 is SYDVKM in the germline V gene. The CDR3 sequence is 13 residues long. This CDR3 reads CASRGDRAYEQYF. The CDR3 DNA follows: TGTGCCAGCAGAGGCGACAGGGCCTACGAGCAGTACTTC.

The chain is built from TRBV2 and TRBJ1-1; D unclear. Looked up from germline, CDR1 is SNHLY and CDR2 is FYNNEI. The ends were cut back, 4 bases at V and 0 bases at J, with 18 bases in the middle. The CDR3 has 17 amino acids. As DNA, the CDR3 is TGTGCCAGCAGTGCCCCCCGGGAGTGGACGTTGAACACTGAAGCTTTCTTT. Amino acids: CASSAPREWTLNTEAFF.

This clone was seen more than once but under ten times. V gene TRBV28 combines with J gene TRBJ2-6, with TRBD2 identical over 14 bases. With 3 bases clipped from V and 3 bases from J, the junction kept 1 base outside the gene matches. The CDR3 totals 17 residues. Germline CDR1 is MDHEN and CDR2 is SYDVKM. DNA for the CDR3: TGTGCCAGCAGTTTGGGGACTAGCGGGGGTGGGGCCAACGTCCTGACTTTC. It translates to CASSLGTSGGGANVLTF.

The chain is built from TRBV27 and TRBJ2-1; D is unclear. The CDR3 loop spans 12 amino acids. Germline V gene data show CDR1 as MNHEY and CDR2 as SMNVEV (reference sequence). Trimming pared 10 bases from V and 9 bases from J, leaving 16 bases between. Here the CDR3 DNA reads TGTGCCACCAGGCCTCGTTTCGGTGAGCAGTTCTTC. It encodes CATRPRFGEQFF.

Worth noting for this clone: Other DNA sequences in the same sample also yield this CDR3. The chain links TRBV5-6 to TRBJ2-1, with 7 bases matching TRBD2. The CDR3 is 13 residues long. Germline CDR1 is SGHDT and CDR2 is YYEEEE. Trimming took 3 bases from V and 9 from J; bases not matched to a gene: 6. Here the CDR3 DNA reads TGTGCCAGCAGCTGGGGGGGACCGGGTGAGCAGTTCTTC. It codes for CASSWGGPGEQFF. Filled out from reference TRBV5-6 and TRBJ2-1, the complete variable domain reads DAGVTQSPTHLIKTRGQQVTLRCSPKSGHDTVSWYQQALGQGPQFIFQYYEEEERQRGNFPDRFSGHQFPNYSSELNVNALLLGDSALYLCASSWGGPGEQFFGPGTRLTVL.

The rearrangement links TRBV4-3 to TRBJ1-1; TRBD1 might be the D (6 bases). Trimming cost V 1 base and J 9 bases, with 21 bases left between them. CDR1 is LGHNA, CDR2 YSLEER, per germline. The CDR3 consists of 16 residues. The CDR3 loop is CASSQVEATRGGKAFF. CDR3 bases: TGCGCCAGCAGCCAAGTAGAGGCGACGAGGGGGGGAAAAGCTTTCTTT.

J is TRBJ1-1 and V is TRBV19, with no clear D. Trimming pared 10 bases from V and 1 base from J, leaving 7 bases between. Per germline, CDR1 LNHDA and CDR2 SQIVND (reference sequence). The CDR3 totals 11 residues. The CDR3 here is CATYQNTEAFF. CDR3 nucleotides: TGTGCCACCTATCAGAACACTGAAGCTTTCTTT.

The chain combines TRBV5-4 with TRBJ2-5; the D gene is possibly TRBD2 (5 bases). Germline lookup yields CDR1 SGHNT and CDR2 YYREEE (reference sequence). Trimming took off 0 bases at V and 3 bases at J, with 9 bases between the two ends. The CDR3 is 14 amino acids. CDR3 region: CASSLDGEKETQYF. CDR3 sequence (DNA): TGTGCCAGCAGCTTGGACGGGGAAAAAGAGACCCAGTACTTC.

V usage is TRBV7-9 and J usage is TRBJ2-7, with a weak D call TRBD2 (6 bases). The V end was cut by 3 bases, the J end by 4 bases, with 13 bases between. The CDR3 spans 14 residues. CDR1 is SEHNR, CDR2 FQNEAQ, per germline (reference sequence). The CDR3 nucleotides are TGTGCCAGCAGCTTGGAGGGAGGTGGGTACGAGCAGTACTTC. Its protein is CASSLEGGGYEQYF.

The V and J genes are TRBV9 and TRBJ2-1, with 7 bases fitting TRBD2. Germline CDR1 is SGDLS and CDR2 is YYNGEE. The ends lost 4 bases at V and 8 bases at J; junction bases unmatched: 9. The length of the CDR3 is 14 residues. The CDR3 sequence: CASSSGAEWYEQFF. CDR3 DNA sequence: TGTGCCAGCAGCAGCGGGGCAGAGTGGTATGAGCAGTTCTTC.

The gene calls are TRBV10-2 and TRBJ2-7, with no clear D. The CDR3 length is 13 residues. Trimming took off 2 bases at V and 9 bases at J, with 14 bases between the two ends. Germline lookup yields CDR1 WSHSY and CDR2 SAAADI. The CDR3 nucleotides are TGCGCCAGCAGTGAGAAAGAGAATACGGGGCAGTACTTC. Translating gives CASSEKENTGQYF.

The J gene is TRBJ2-1, the V gene TRBV28; 7 bases line up with TRBD2. This CDR3 has 15 residues. The germline V gene has CDR1 MDHEN and CDR2 SYDVKM. The V and J ends lost 7 bases and 2 bases, in that order; junction bases with no gene match: 8. CDR3 coding DNA: TGTGCCAGCACCCCTCCGGGACTACCCTACAATGAGCAGTTCTTC. Translation: CASTPPGLPYNEQFF. Full variable domain (missing parts from reference TRBV28 and TRBJ2-1): DVKVTQSSRYLVKRTGEKVFLECVQDMDHENMFWYRQDPGLGLRLIYFSYDVKMKEKGDIPEGYSVSREKKERFSLILESASTNQTSMYLCASTPPGLPYNEQFFGPGTRLTVL.

The table lists this clone with a count of one. The J gene is TRBJ2-1, the V gene TRBV6-4; D is perhaps TRBD2 (6 bases). CDR1 and CDR2 (germline): MRHNA, SNTAGT. The germline V and J ends were trimmed by 3 bases and 3 bases, with 6 bases remaining between them. This CDR3 region has 13 residues. This CDR3 is CASSETSYNEQFF. CDR3 bases: TGTGCCAGCAGTGAGACTAGCTACAATGAGCAGTTCTTC.

The genes are TRBV27 and TRBJ1-2; 7 bases align to TRBD1. J was trimmed by 4 bases and V by 4 bases; bases with no gene match: 6. Germline loops: CDR1 MNHEY, CDR2 SMNVEV (reference sequence). There are 14 residues in the CDR3. The CDR3 region has the DNA TGTGCCAGCAGTTGGACCGGGACAGCCTATGGCTACACCTTC. Residues: CASSWTGTAYGYTF.

The chain couples TRBV2 to TRBJ2-3; 16 bases align to TRBD2. Per germline, CDR1 SNHLY and CDR2 FYNNEI. This CDR3 spans 17 amino acids. The V and J ends lost 7 bases and 7 bases, in that order; junction bases with no gene match: 11. The CDR3, as DNA: TGTGCCAGCAAAACCCCGGGACTAGCGGGGGGGCCGAATACGCAGTATTTT. Protein product: CASKTPGLAGGPNTQYF.

The gene calls are TRBV9 and TRBJ1-2; unclear D gene. The CDR3 runs 12 residues. The germline V gene has CDR1 SGDLS and CDR2 YYNGEE. Between the trimmed V and J ends, which lost 0 bases and 4 bases, there was a span of 4 bases. CDR3 bases: TGTGCCAGCAGCGTAGGCAGCTATGGCTACACCTTC. As protein: CASSVGSYGYTF.

The chain couples TRBV2 to TRBJ1-2; D possibly corresponds to TRBD1 (6 bases). CDR3 length: 13 residues. Germline V gene sequence: CDR1 SNHLY, CDR2 FYNNEI. The ends were cut back, 6 bases at V and 11 bases at J, with 19 bases in the middle. CDR3 in DNA: TGTGCCAGCAGCCAGGGGCCCCGAGCCAGATACACCTTC. It specifies CASSQGPRARYTF.

The J gene is TRBJ2-1, the V gene TRBV6-5; the D gene is possibly TRBD2 (5 bases). This CDR3 has 15 amino acids. Germline lookup yields CDR1 MNHEY and CDR2 SVGAGI. The germline V and J ends were trimmed by 2 bases and 3 bases, with 11 bases remaining between them. The CDR3 nucleotides are TGTGCCAGCAGTTACGACATCGGACTCTACAATGAGCAGTTCTTC. Amino acids: CASSYDIGLYNEQFF.